This is a list of T cell receptor beta chains from one sample in a study of CD4 and CD8 cells across lung adenocarcinoma regions. TCRdb ran MiXCR on the PCR reads and lists one entry per CDR3 protein. The sample shows some 20,000 distinct CDR3 sequences, roughly half of them seen only once. Specimen: CD8+ T cells from the center of a lung tumor. These receptors were taken from a female donor with lung adenocarcinoma. The CD4 and CD8 labels of this study may be unreliable. Both conserved end residues are part of each CDR3. The D gene is left open where the match is weak. A row's size may be missing; if present it is once, few, many or a size class.

d_call clone_size j_call v_call cdr3_aa cdr3_nt
TRBD2 . TRBJ2-1 TRBV10-1 CASSDRREGPYNEQFF TGCGCCAGCAGTGACAGGCGGGAGGGCCCCTACAATGAGCAGTTCTTT
. . TRBJ2-3 TRBV9 CASSVAQGGTDTQYF TGTGCCAGCAGCGTAGCTCAGGGGGGGACAGATACGCAGTATTTT
. . TRBJ2-2 TRBV6-1 CASSTTGTGELFF TGTGCCAGCAGCACAACCGGGACCGGGGAGCTGTTTTTT
. . TRBJ1-2 TRBV7-8 CASSFGPTYYGYTF TGTGCCAGCAGCTTTGGACCTACCTACTATGGCTACACCTTC
. . TRBJ2-7 TRBV10-3 CAALGSGAYEQYF TGTGCCGCGCTGGGCTCGGGGGCCTACGAGCAGTACTTC
. . TRBJ1-5 TRBV30 CAWSRKELGVNQPQHF TGTGCCTGGAGTAGGAAGGAATTGGGGGTAAATCAGCCCCAGCATTTT
TRBD1 . TRBJ2-5 TRBV27 CARSFGDSDPDTQYF TGTGCCAGGAGTTTTGGGGACAGTGACCCAGATACCCAGTACTTC
. once TRBJ2-3 TRBV27 CASGPKNMQYF TGTGCCAGCGGTCCCAAAAACATGCAGTATTTT
. once TRBJ2-4 TRBV10-1 CATGQRGKNTQYF TGCGCCACGGGGCAGAGAGGCAAAAACACTCAGTACTTT
TRBD2 . TRBJ2-5 TRBV6-1 CASKLGLADNYNEQYF TGTGCCAGCAAATTAGGACTAGCGGATAACTACAATGAGCAGTACTTC
. . TRBJ2-1 TRBV5-8 CASSSATEQFF TGTGCCAGCAGCTCTGCCACAGAGCAGTTCTTC
. . TRBJ2-1 TRBV7-2 CASSLVWSGNEQFF TGTGCCAGCAGCTTAGTTTGGAGTGGGAATGAGCAGTTCTTC
TRBD1 few TRBJ1-2 TRBV27 CASSFDRVNYGYTF TGTGCCAGCAGTTTCGACAGGGTTAACTATGGCTACACCTTC
. . TRBJ1-2 TRBV6-5 CASSYPEGGYTF TGTGCCAGCAGTTACCCCGAGGGTGGCTACACCTTC
. . TRBJ2-5 TRBV27 CASSAGGGGCDQETQYF TGTGCCAGCAGTGCGGGCGGAGGGGGGTGTGACCAAGAGACCCAGTACTTC
TRBD2 . TRBJ2-3 TRBV10-2 CASSAEIGAGGAETQYF TGCGCCAGCAGTGCGGAAATAGGGGCGGGAGGCGCAGAGACGCAGTATTTC
TRBD1 . TRBJ2-2 TRBV7-9 CASSSGTGFWTGELFF TGTGCCAGCAGTTCGGGGACAGGGTTTTGGACCGGGGAGCTGTTTTTT
. . TRBJ2-1 TRBV11-1 CASSLGGVYEQFF TGTGCCAGCAGTTTAGGGGGGGTCTATGAGCAGTTCTTC
. . TRBJ2-3 TRBV3-1 CASSHGGNTQYF TGTGCCAGCAGCCATGGCGGAAATACGCAGTATTTT
TRBD1 few TRBJ2-1 TRBV6-1 CASDKDRGGGGDEQFF TGTGCCAGTGACAAGGACAGGGGCGGCGGGGGCGATGAGCAGTTCTTC
TRBD2 medium-sized TRBJ2-1 TRBV6-1 CASIGGSSTYNEQFF TGTGCCAGCATTGGCGGGAGTAGTACCTACAATGAGCAGTTCTTC
. . TRBJ2-7 TRBV27 CASRPGEWATDTQYF TGTGCCAGCAGACCCGGGGAGTGGGCCACAGACACGCAGTACTTC
. . TRBJ1-1 TRBV6-1 CASSDDRTFWTEAFF TGTGCCAGCAGTGACGACAGAACGTTTTGGACTGAAGCTTTCTTT
. once TRBJ2-5 TRBV10-1 CASSREDEETQYF TGCGCCAGCAGTAGGGAGGACGAGGAGACCCAGTACTTC
TRBD2 . TRBJ2-7 TRBV6-5 CASRLRTSGPGSYNEQYF TGTGCCAGTAGATTACGGACTAGCGGCCCTGGCTCCTACAATGAGCAGTACTTC
. many TRBJ2-1 TRBV9 CASSVAPQGRRGGIEQFF TGTGCCAGCAGCGTAGCTCCACAGGGCCGGCGCGGTGGGATTGAGCAGTTCTTC
. once TRBJ2-7 TRBV5-1 CASGFGDRDTDTQYF TGCGCCAGCGGCTTCGGGGACCGAGACACAGATACGCAGTACTTC
. . TRBJ2-3 TRBV10-1 CASKPGAGNTDTQYF TGCGCCAGCAAACCCGGGGCTGGGAACACAGATACGCAGTATTTT
TRBD2 many TRBJ2-5 TRBV12-3/TRBV12-4 CASSLAGGEETQYF TGTGCCAGCAGTTTAGCGGGAGGGGAAGAGACCCAGTACTTC
TRBD2 many TRBJ2-2 TRBV27 CASSLYSSGRAGDTGELFF TGTGCCAGCAGTTTATATTCTAGCGGGAGGGCTGGGGACACCGGGGAGCTGTTTTTT
TRBD1 few TRBJ1-3 TRBV25-1 CASRDSSSGNTIYF TGTGCCAGCCGGGACAGTAGCTCTGGAAACACCATATATTTT
. . TRBJ2-3 TRBV6-1 CASKKKGVSTGTQYF TGTGCCAGCAAAAAGAAGGGTGTGAGCACAGGGACGCAGTATTTT
. many TRBJ2-7 TRBV7-2 CASSLGNPGEEQYF TGTGCCAGCAGCTTAGGAAACCCAGGAGAAGAGCAGTACTTC
. . TRBJ1-1 TRBV28 CASSLHRDTEAFF TGTGCCAGCAGTCTCCACCGGGACACTGAAGCTTTCTTT
. large TRBJ2-2 TRBV6-1 CASSIQGTGELFF TGTGCCAGCAGCATACAAGGGACCGGGGAGCTGTTTTTT
TRBD2 . TRBJ2-1 TRBV10-1 CASSGAGRGQQFF TGCGCCAGCAGTGGGGCGGGGAGGGGTCAGCAGTTCTTC
TRBD1 few TRBJ2-7 TRBV4-1 CASSHRTGAYEQYF TGCGCCAGCAGCCATAGGACAGGCGCCTACGAGCAGTACTTC
. medium-sized TRBJ2-2 TRBV6-6 CASRDSNTGELFF TGTGCCAGCAGAGACTCGAACACCGGGGAGCTGTTTTTT
TRBD1 . TRBJ1-1 TRBV6-1 CASTMMGTGTTEAFF TGTGCCAGCACCATGATGGGGACAGGGACGACTGAAGCTTTCTTT
. . TRBJ2-7 TRBV12-3/TRBV12-4 CASSPTPIATKYEQYF TGTGCCAGCAGCCCCACCCCGATCGCCACCAAGTACGAGCAGTACTTC
TRBD2 . TRBJ2-3 TRBV7-2 CAGSGGSPQDTQYF TGTGCGGGCAGCGGGGGCAGTCCGCAGGATACGCAGTATTTT
. . TRBJ2-5 TRBV4-1 CASSQGGRGPDTQYF TGCGCCAGCAGCCAAGGGGGCCGTGGCCCAGATACCCAGTACTTC
. few TRBJ2-5 TRBV25-1 CASSAGDRAGGSETQYF TGTGCCAGCAGTGCCGGAGACAGGGCCGGCGGGAGTGAGACCCAGTACTTC
TRBD2 . TRBJ2-4 TRBV6-1 CASSEGPGGTDTQYF TGTGCCAGCAGTGAGGGGCCGGGAGGCACAGATACTCAGTACTTC
. . TRBJ2-5 TRBV27 CASSAALVGTAQETQYF TGTGCCAGCAGTGCGGCACTTGTGGGCACCGCCCAAGAGACGCAGTACTTC
. few TRBJ2-7 TRBV10-1 CASSEGDSIYEQYF TGCGCCAGCAGTGAGGGGGACTCGATTTACGAGCAGTACTTC
TRBD2 . TRBJ2-3 TRBV7-2 CASSLGLATDTQYF TGTGCCAGCAGCCTCGGACTAGCGACAGATACGCAGTATTTT
. . TRBJ2-3 TRBV28 CASGMSTRGTDTQYF TGTGCCAGCGGGATGAGTACTCGGGGCACAGATACGCAGTATTTT
. . TRBJ2-1 TRBV4-2 CASSQGTGGFQETQFF TGTGCCAGCAGCCAAGGTACTGGCGGGTTCCAAGAGACCCAGTTCTTC
TRBD2 . TRBJ2-3 TRBV10-1 CASSAGGPGLDTDTQYF TGCGCCAGCAGCGCGGGGGGACCGGGACTAGACACAGATACGCAGTATTTT
. . TRBJ1-1 TRBV9 CASSFREGGTEAFF TGTGCCAGCAGCTTCCGTGAGGGGGGCACTGAAGCTTTCTTT
TRBD1 few TRBJ2-4 TRBV6-1 CATKVPGQQDIQYF TGTGCCACCAAGGTCCCGGGACAGCAAGACATTCAGTACTTC
. . TRBJ2-5 TRBV6-1 CASSEANRASESQHF TGTGCCAGCAGTGAAGCAAACCGGGCCTCAGAGTCCCAGCACTTC
. once TRBJ2-5 TRBV27 CSGGTGRRDQETQYF TGTTCCGGGGGTACCGGGCGCCGTGACCAAGAGACGCAGTACTTC
. . TRBJ2-5 TRBV27 CASREHGGPDQETQYF TGTGCCAGCAGGGAACACGGGGGCCCCGACCAAGAGACCCAGTACTTC